This T cell receptor beta chain was recovered during a study of post-analysis software for immune sequencing data. Comment on this clonotype: The antigen remains unidentified.

General study findings and limits: Higher frequency in patients than in controls was seen for roughly five TRBV segments, with TRBV5-6, TRBV5-1 and TRBV20-1 among them.

Incorporated into the TCR beta cDNA libraries were unique molecular identifiers, which served to reduce PCR and sequencing biases. TCRdb called the PCR reads again in MiXCR, with one record for every CDR3 protein. The top ten clones hold more than 1.5% of a sample with fewer than 700,000 distinct CDR3 sequences, about 44% of them seen once. Germline V gene data show CDR1 as KGHDR and CDR2 as SFDVKD. The length of the CDR3 is 18 residues. Trimming took off 4 bases at V and 3 bases at J, with 21 bases between the two ends. Sequencing was done on a sample of blood. This TCR was recovered from a girl between 5 and 17 years old with multiple sclerosis. The chain carries TRBV24-1 and TRBJ1-5, with unresolved D. CDR3 protein: CATSESNPRLSVNQPQHF. CDR3 in DNA: TGTGCCACCAGTGAATCAAACCCCCGACTCTCAGTCAATCAGCCCCAGCATTTT.